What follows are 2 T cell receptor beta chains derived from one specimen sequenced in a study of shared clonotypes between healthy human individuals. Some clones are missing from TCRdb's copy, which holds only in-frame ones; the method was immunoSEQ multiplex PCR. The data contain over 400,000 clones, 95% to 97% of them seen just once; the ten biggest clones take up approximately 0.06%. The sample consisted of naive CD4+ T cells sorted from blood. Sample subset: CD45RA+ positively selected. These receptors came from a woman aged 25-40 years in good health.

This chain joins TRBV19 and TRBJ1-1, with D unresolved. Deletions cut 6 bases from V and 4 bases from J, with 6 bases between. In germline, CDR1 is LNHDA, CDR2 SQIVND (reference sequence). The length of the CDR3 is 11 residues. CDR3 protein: CASRGCTEAFF. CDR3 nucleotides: TGTGCCAGTAGGGGGTGCACTGAAGCTTTCTTT.

The CDR3 DNA reads as TGTGCCTGGTCGGACGGCGCGGATGAAAAACTGTTTTTT. Protein: CAWSDGADEKLFF. The chain uses TRBV30 and TRBJ1-4; D is unclear. The length of the CDR3 is 13 residues. Trimming removed 5 bases from V and 6 bases from J, with 13 bases in between. From germline, CDR1 is GTSNPN and CDR2 SVGIG (reference sequence).